These T cell receptor beta chains were read from a single sample in a study of blood T cell repertoires in COVID-19. Using immunoSEQ multiplex PCR, the repertoire was profiled, and TCRdb retains in-frame clones only, with some absent. The data contain around 200,000 clones, approximately 85% of them singletons. Sequenced input: PBMCs or T cells enriched from blood (not recorded which). These receptors were taken from a man aged 35-49 years who had recovered from COVID-19. CDR3s include the opening cysteine and the closing phenylalanine or tryptophan. A D gene is named only where the DNA matches it firmly. Expanded clones get a size class; other rows say once, few or many, or leave the size out.

clone size	V gene	D gene	J gene	CDR3 protein	CDR3 DNA
.	TRBV19	TRBD1	TRBJ1-1	CASSPGQANTEAFF	TGTGCCAGTAGTCCAGGACAGGCGAACACTGAAGCTTTCTTT
.	TRBV6-2/TRBV6-3	.	TRBJ2-1	CASSYSFPVNEQFF	TGTGCCAGCAGTTACTCATTCCCCGTCAATGAGCAGTTCTTC
.	TRBV11-2	TRBD1	TRBJ2-7	CASSPGQGAWEQYF	TGTGCCAGCAGCCCGGGACAGGGGGCGTGGGAGCAGTACTTC
.	TRBV11-3	.	TRBJ2-7	CASSPRVRRTYEQYF	TGTGCCAGCAGCCCACGAGTAAGGAGAACCTACGAGCAGTACTTC
.	TRBV7-2	TRBD1	TRBJ2-7	CASSTGTGYEQYF	TGTGCCAGCAGCACCGGGACAGGGTACGAGCAGTACTTC
.	TRBV28	TRBD2	TRBJ2-2	CASSLNSGMAGELFF	TGTGCCAGCAGTTTAAATAGCGGGATGGCCGGGGAGCTGTTTTTT
.	TRBV21-1	.	TRBJ1-2	CASKVHTNYGYTF	TGTGCCAGCAAAGTACATACGAACTATGGCTACACCTTC
.	TRBV28	.	TRBJ2-7	CASSFLGRDIYEQYF	TGTGCCAGCAGTTTTCTGGGCAGAGATATCTACGAGCAGTACTTC
.	TRBV7-3	.	TRBJ2-3	CASSLSASPPDTQYF	TGTGCCAGCAGCTTAAGTGCGTCCCCCCCAGATACGCAGTATTTT
.	TRBV7-8	.	TRBJ2-2	CASSHTRGITGELFF	TGTGCCAGCAGCCACACCAGGGGAATCACCGGGGAGCTGTTTTTT
.	TRBV19	TRBD1	TRBJ2-7	CASSPSHDRVGDEQYF	TGTGCCAGTAGTCCTTCCCATGACAGGGTCGGGGACGAGCAGTACTTC
.	TRBV13	.	TRBJ1-6	CASSRGSSPLHF	TGTGCCAGCAGCCGGGGAAGCTCACCCCTCCACTTT
.	TRBV27	.	TRBJ1-5	CASSLRGNNQPQHF	TGTGCCAGCAGTTTAAGAGGGAACAATCAGCCCCAGCATTTT
.	TRBV30	.	TRBJ2-2	CAWSTTPTGELFF	TGTGCCTGGAGTACGACACCCACCGGGGAGCTGTTTTTT
.	TRBV5-6	.	TRBJ1-5	CASSLGAGQPQHF	TGTGCCAGCAGCTTAGGAGCGGGGCAGCCCCAGCATTTT
.	TRBV6-5	TRBD1	TRBJ1-2	CASRPPGQNYGYTF	TGTGCCAGCAGGCCTCCGGGACAGAACTATGGCTACACCTTC
few	TRBV5-8	TRBD1	TRBJ1-1	CAITDREPHTEAFF	TGTGCCATCACGGACAGGGAGCCACACACTGAAGCTTTCTTT
.	TRBV18	.	TRBJ1-2	CASSPSSGQNYGYTF	TGTGCCAGCTCACCGTCATCAGGGCAGAACTATGGCTACACCTTC
.	TRBV5-8	TRBD1	TRBJ1-2	CASSLGGQGNYGYTF	TGTGCCAGCAGCCTGGGCGGACAGGGAAATTATGGCTACACCTTC
.	TRBV28	TRBD2	TRBJ2-7	CASDSGSLGEQYF	TGTGCCAGCGATAGCGGGAGTCTGGGCGAGCAGTACTTC
.	TRBV7-9	.	TRBJ2-5	CASSSGLSRGQETQYF	TGTGCCAGCAGCTCCGGACTATCTCGGGGCCAAGAGACCCAGTACTTC
.	TRBV15	.	TRBJ1-1	CATSRPPSGDYTEAFF	TGTGCCACCAGCAGACCTCCTTCGGGGGACTACACTGAAGCTTTCTTT
.	TRBV9	TRBD1	TRBJ1-2	CASSASPTPEGAGYGYTF	TGTGCCAGCAGCGCTAGCCCCACGCCAGAGGGGGCAGGGTATGGCTACACCTTC
.	TRBV9	TRBD1	TRBJ1-6	CASSVGTGQGNSPLHF	TGTGCCAGCAGCGTAGGGACGGGACAGGGGAATTCACCCCTCCACTTT
.	TRBV3-1/TRBV3-2	.	TRBJ1-2	CASSQQGGGYTF	TGTGCCAGCAGCCAACAGGGAGGCGGCTACACCTTC
.	TRBV5-4	.	TRBJ1-1	CASSGRDTEAFF	TGTGCCAGCAGCGGCAGGGACACTGAAGCTTTCTTT
.	TRBV30	.	TRBJ2-3	CAWNLAGLENTQYF	TGTGCCTGGAATTTGGCGGGCCTGGAGAATACGCAGTATTTT
.	TRBV30	TRBD1	TRBJ1-5	CAWSVGRGNQPQHF	TGTGCCTGGAGTGTGGGCAGGGGGAATCAGCCCCAGCATTTT
.	TRBV7-9	TRBD1	TRBJ1-5	CASSAEDGTGLYQPQHF	TGTGCCAGCAGCGCAGAGGACGGGACAGGTCTCTATCAGCCCCAGCATTTT
.	TRBV10-3	.	TRBJ1-1	CAISAGEGTEAFF	TGTGCCATCAGTGCAGGGGAGGGCACTGAAGCTTTCTTT
.	TRBV6-5	TRBD2	TRBJ2-4	CASSYAGGRKNIQYF	TGTGCCAGCAGTTACGCGGGGGGCCGCAAAAACATTCAGTACTTC
.	TRBV13	.	TRBJ2-5	CASSPGGGGQETQYF	TGTGCCAGCAGCCCAGGGGGAGGCGGACAAGAGACCCAGTACTTC
.	TRBV21-1	.	TRBJ2-2	CASYRDKANTGELFF	TGTGCCAGTTACCGGGACAAAGCGAACACCGGGGAGCTGTTTTTT
.	TRBV11-3	TRBD2	TRBJ2-3	CASSFRLAGGPGDTQYF	TGTGCCAGCAGCTTTAGACTAGCGGGGGGGCCAGGAGATACGCAGTATTTT
.	TRBV12-3/TRBV12-4	TRBD1	TRBJ2-2	CASSQGAGGELFF	TGTGCCAGCAGTCAGGGGGCTGGCGGGGAGCTGTTTTTT
.	TRBV14	TRBD1	TRBJ2-5	CASSQDRRTGDGKTQYF	TGTGCCAGCAGCCAAGATAGGCGTACAGGGGACGGGAAGACCCAGTACTTC
.	TRBV4-2	.	TRBJ1-4	CASSQLGSNEKLFF	TGTGCCAGCAGCCAACTGGGGAGTAATGAAAAACTGTTTTTT
.	TRBV25-1	TRBD1	TRBJ1-1	CASSGQGQGPNTEAFF	TGTGCCAGCAGTGGACAAGGACAGGGGCCGAACACTGAAGCTTTCTTT
.	TRBV28	TRBD1	TRBJ1-5	CASRGQGSSQPQHF	TGTGCCAGCAGAGGACAGGGGTCGAGCCAGCCCCAGCATTTT
.	TRBV30	.	TRBJ1-1	CAWSSSGFAFF	TGTGCCTGGAGCTCATCGGGGTTTGCGTTCTTT
.	TRBV24-1	.	TRBJ2-3	CATSATGYTDTQYF	TGTGCCACCAGTGCGACGGGGTACACAGATACGCAGTATTTT
.	TRBV24-1	TRBD2	TRBJ2-5	CATSTAGGETQYF	TGTGCCACCAGCACCGCGGGGGGAGAGACCCAGTACTTC
.	TRBV28	TRBD1	TRBJ1-4	CASSPGQGSEKLFF	TGTGCCAGCAGTCCGGGACAGGGATCCGAAAAACTGTTTTTT
.	TRBV28	.	TRBJ1-5	CASSSRPQPQHF	TGTGCCAGCAGTTCTAGACCTCAGCCCCAGCATTTT
.	TRBV2	.	TRBJ2-2	CASSVDRNTGELFF	TGTGCCAGCAGTGTTGACAGGAACACCGGGGAGCTGTTTTTT
.	TRBV5-1	.	TRBJ2-1	CASSLVPGSYNEQFF	TGCGCCAGCAGCTTGGTCCCGGGCTCCTACAATGAGCAGTTCTTC
.	TRBV9	TRBD1	TRBJ1-1	CASSTAGGNTEAFF	TGTGCCAGCAGCACAGCAGGGGGGAACACTGAAGCTTTCTTT
.	TRBV19	TRBD1	TRBJ1-5	CASRGQGDNQPQHF	TGTGCCAGTAGGGGACAGGGGGACAATCAGCCCCAGCATTTT
.	TRBV6-1	.	TRBJ1-1	CASSDGQMNTEAFF	TGTGCCAGCAGTGACGGACAGATGAACACTGAAGCTTTCTTT
.	TRBV12-3/TRBV12-4	.	TRBJ1-4	CASSLEGELFF	TGTGCCAGCAGTTTAGAGGGGGAACTGTTTTTT
.	TRBV5-1	.	TRBJ2-3	CASRNQEGVITDTQYF	TGCGCCAGCAGAAACCAAGAGGGGGTGATCACAGATACGCAGTATTTT
.	TRBV5-5	.	TRBJ2-7	CASSPRESGRSYEQYF	TGTGCCAGCAGCCCGAGAGAGTCGGGAAGAAGCTACGAGCAGTACTTC
.	TRBV7-8	.	TRBJ1-5	CASSYGESMGPQHF	TGTGCCAGCAGCTACGGGGAGAGTATGGGGCCCCAGCATTTT
.	TRBV7-9	TRBD1	TRBJ1-6	CASSLKGQSPNSPLHF	TGTGCCAGCAGCTTAAAGGGACAGTCACCGAATTCACCCCTCCACTTT
.	TRBV5-4	TRBD1	TRBJ2-5	CASSLGDRGRETQYF	TGTGCCAGCAGCTTGGGGGACAGGGGCAGAGAGACCCAGTACTTC
few	TRBV6-5	TRBD1	TRBJ2-7	CASRKRGTAYEQYF	TGTGCCAGCAGAAAAAGGGGGACAGCCTACGAGCAGTACTTC
.	TRBV28	TRBD2	TRBJ2-1	CASRDPGLAGRGEQFF	TGTGCCAGCAGGGATCCGGGACTAGCGGGGCGGGGCGAGCAGTTCTTC
.	TRBV10-3	TRBD1	TRBJ2-1	CAISDRTGEINEQFF	TGTGCCATCAGCGACCGGACAGGGGAGATTAATGAGCAGTTCTTC